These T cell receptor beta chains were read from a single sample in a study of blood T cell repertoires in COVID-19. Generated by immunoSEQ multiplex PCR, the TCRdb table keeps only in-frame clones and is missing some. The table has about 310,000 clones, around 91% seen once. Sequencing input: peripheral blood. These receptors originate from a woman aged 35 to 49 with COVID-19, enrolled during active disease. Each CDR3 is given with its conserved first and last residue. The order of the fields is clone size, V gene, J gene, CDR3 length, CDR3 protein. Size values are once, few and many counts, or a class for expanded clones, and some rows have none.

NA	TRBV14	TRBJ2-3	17	CASSQGVTRGPGDTQYF
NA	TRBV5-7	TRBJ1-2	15	CASPLRGGLNYGYTF
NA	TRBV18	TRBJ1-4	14	CASSPRGPNEKLFF
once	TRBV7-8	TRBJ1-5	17	CASSLADSGTVYQPQHF
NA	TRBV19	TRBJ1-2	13	CASSPGTPYGYTF
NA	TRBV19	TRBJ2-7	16	CASSIDISGKSYEQYF
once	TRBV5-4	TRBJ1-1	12	CASSGSGVEAFF
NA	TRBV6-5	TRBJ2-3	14	CASSYSSTTDTQYF
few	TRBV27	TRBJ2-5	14	CASSLVGLAGDEYF
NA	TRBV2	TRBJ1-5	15	CASRPATGLVQPQHF
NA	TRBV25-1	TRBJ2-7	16	CASSEYWTAAPLEQYF
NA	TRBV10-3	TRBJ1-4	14	CAIRGTGADQKLFF
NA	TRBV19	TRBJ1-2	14	CASIPWPGGDGYTF
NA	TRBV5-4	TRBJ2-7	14	CASSPRQGSYEQYF
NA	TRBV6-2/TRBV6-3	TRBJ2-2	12	CASSYPPWELFF
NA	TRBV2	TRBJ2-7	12	CASSRGAREQYF
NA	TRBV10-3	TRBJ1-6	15	CAIAVGAGGNSPLHF
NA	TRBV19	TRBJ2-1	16	CASRGIAGVQVNEQFF
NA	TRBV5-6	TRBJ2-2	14	CASSFRLSTGELFF
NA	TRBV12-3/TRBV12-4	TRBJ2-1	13	CASKGGSYNEQFF
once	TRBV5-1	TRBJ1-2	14	CASSAGEIKQGYTF
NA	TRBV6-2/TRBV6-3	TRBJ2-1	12	CASSYRTSWQFF
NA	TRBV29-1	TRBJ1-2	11	CSAERAGGYTF
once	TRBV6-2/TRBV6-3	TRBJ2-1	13	CASSYIAGNEQFF
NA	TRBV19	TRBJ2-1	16	CASSRPSGFSYNEQFF
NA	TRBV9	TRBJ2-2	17	CASSAGGGLATTGELFF
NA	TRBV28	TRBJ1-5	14	CASTRRGRNQPQHF